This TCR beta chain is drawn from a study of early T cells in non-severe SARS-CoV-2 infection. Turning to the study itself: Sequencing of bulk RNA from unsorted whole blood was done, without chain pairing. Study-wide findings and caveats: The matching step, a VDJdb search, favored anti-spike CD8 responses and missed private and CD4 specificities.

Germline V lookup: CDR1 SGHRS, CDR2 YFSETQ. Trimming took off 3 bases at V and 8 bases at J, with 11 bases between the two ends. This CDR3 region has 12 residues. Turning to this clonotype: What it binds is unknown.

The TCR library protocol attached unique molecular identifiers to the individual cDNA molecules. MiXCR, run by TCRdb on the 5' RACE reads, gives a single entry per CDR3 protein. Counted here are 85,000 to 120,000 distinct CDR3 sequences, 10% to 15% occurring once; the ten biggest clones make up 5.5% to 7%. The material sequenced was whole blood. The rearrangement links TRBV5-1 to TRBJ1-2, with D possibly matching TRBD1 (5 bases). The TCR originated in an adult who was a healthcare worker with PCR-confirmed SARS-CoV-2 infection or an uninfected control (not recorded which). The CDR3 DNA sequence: TGCGCCAGCAGCTCGACAGACGGGGGCTACACCTTC. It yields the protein CASSSTDGGYTF.